The 26 T cell receptor beta chains presented below share a single source sample, sequenced in a study of blood T cells in healthy people across ages (dated by TCRdb to about 2015). The library was generated by 5' RACE. The listed sequencing device is Illumina HiSeq 2500. A second PCR of roughly 6 to 11 cycles was run with a J-beta primer mix and a sample-barcoded 5' primer. The raw public reads went through TCRdb reprocessing: fastp at Q25, MiXCR clone calling, in-frame beta chains kept. CDR3 protein duplicates are merged, each entry listing the most common genes and DNA. This sample holds under 2,000,000 distinct CDR3 sequences; around half were observed only once. The ten biggest clones cover 2.1% of the sample. The sequenced material came from blood. The origin of the receptors is a woman between 35 and 50 years old in good health.

The rearrangement links TRBV20-1 to TRBJ2-1; 9 bases are shared with TRBD2. V lost 0 bases to trimming and J lost 4 bases; unmatched junction nucleotides: 4. This CDR3 spans 15 amino acids. Per germline, CDR1 DFQATT and CDR2 SNEGSKA (reference sequence). The CDR3: CSAREPLAGYNEQFF. Here the CDR3 DNA reads TGCAGTGCTAGAGAACCGCTAGCGGGGTACAATGAGCAGTTCTTC.

This clonotype was seen only a few times. The chain employs TRBV27 and TRBJ2-7, with D unresolved. With the DNA end fitting TRBJ2-5 better, the J assignment may be wrong. The CDR3 runs 15 residues. Per germline, CDR1 MNHEY and CDR2 SMNVEV (reference sequence). CDR3 loop: CASINQMPPQETQYF. The DNA for the CDR3 is TGTGCCAGCATAAACCAAATGCCCCCACAAGAGACCCAGTACTTC.

About this clonotype: An end of the junction differs from the germline gene, which may be a read error. The CDR3 sequence is CVSSLYSSSEQFF. For the CDR3, the DNA is TGTGTCAGCAGCCTCTATTCTAGTTCTGAGCAGTTCTTC. The gene calls are TRBV7-2 and TRBJ2-1, with D uncertain. From germline, CDR1 is SGHTA and CDR2 FQGNSA. CDR3 size: 13 residues.

V usage is TRBV7-2 and J usage is TRBJ2-7; TRBD1 aligns across 7 bases. V shed 0 bases, J shed 3 bases, and the junction held 5 bases outside the gene matches. Germline V CDR1 and CDR2: SGHTA, FQGNSA. The CDR3 has 15 residues. The CDR3 sequence: CASSLARDSHYEQYF. The CDR3 DNA reads as TGTGCCAGCAGCTTAGCTAGGGACAGTCACTACGAGCAGTACTTC.

In its sample, this clonotype was seen a few times. The V gene is TRBV10-3, the J gene TRBJ2-7, with 9 bases that match TRBD1. CDR3 length: 14 residues. The germline gives CDR1 ENHRY, CDR2 SYGVKD. The trim removed 6 bases at V and 3 bases at J, leaving 6 bases unmatched. The chain's CDR3 is CAIRPDRGGYEQYF. The DNA for the CDR3 is TGTGCCATCAGACCGGACAGGGGAGGCTACGAGCAGTACTTC.

This clonotype was detected a few times. The chain has TRBV4-1 and TRBJ2-1; the match to TRBD2 covers 11 bases. The CDR3 loop spans 17 amino acids. Germline CDR1 and CDR2: MGHRA and YSYEKL. Losses at the gene ends were 1 base for V and 8 bases for J; bases not matched to a gene: 10. CDR3 bases: TGCGCCAGCAGCCAAGGGCTACTAGCGGGGGTTGGGTATGAGCAGTTCTTC. Translation: CASSQGLLAGVGYEQFF.

This rearrangement joins TRBV6-5 to TRBJ1-2; 7 bases are a match to TRBD1. Germline V gives CDR1 MNHEY, CDR2 SVGAGI. This CDR3 spans 15 amino acids. The ends lost 4 bases at V and 5 bases at J; junction bases unmatched: 10. The CDR3 nucleotides read TGTGCCAGCAGTTTTGGGACAGCCGAAGGTTATGGCTACACCTTC. This encodes CASSFGTAEGYGYTF.

The V gene is TRBV29-1, the J gene TRBJ2-3; 9 bases fit TRBD2. J gave up 0 bases and V 0 bases, and 10 bases lay outside the gene matches. Germline CDR1 reads SQVTM; CDR2 reads ANQGSEA. CDR3 length: 18 amino acids. In DNA form, the CDR3 reads TGCAGCGTTGAAGATGAGGTAGCGGGGGACTCTAGCACAGATACGCAGTATTTT. This translates into CSVEDEVAGDSSTDTQYF.

For this clonotype: This may be a read error, as it is one base from a much larger clone. The J gene is TRBJ2-5, the V gene TRBV28; 10 positions match TRBD2. This CDR3 has 14 amino acids. Germline CDR1 is MDHEN and CDR2 is SYDVKM. With 8 bases clipped from V and 1 base from J, the junction kept 4 bases outside the gene matches. CDR3 loop: CASRQRGGQETQYF. CDR3 nucleotide sequence: TGTGCCAGCCGCCAGCGGGGGGGCCAAGAGACCCAGTACTTC. Drawing the rest from reference TRBV28 and TRBJ2-5, the complete variable domain is DVKVTQSSRYLVKRTGEKVFLECVQDMDHENMFWYRQDPGLGLRLIYFSYDVKMKEKGDIPEGYSVSREKKERFSLILESASTNQTSMYLCASRQRGGQETQYFGPGTRLLVL.

The J gene is TRBJ1-1, the V gene TRBV2; 7 nucleotides match TRBD1. CDR1 SNHLY and CDR2 FYNNEI come from the germline V gene. The V gene end was trimmed by 10 bases and the J gene end by 1 base; junction bases not matched to a gene: 6. The CDR3 loop spans 13 amino acids. The CDR3 loop reads CANRRQGNTEAFF. The CDR3 DNA reads as TGTGCCAACCGACGACAGGGGAACACTGAAGCTTTCTTT.

The chain is built from TRBV28 and TRBJ1-6; D gene unclear. The CDR3 loop spans 15 amino acids. Trimming removed 2 bases from V and 4 bases from J, with 9 bases in between. CDR1 and CDR2 from the germline V gene are MDHEN and SYDVKM. This CDR3 is CASSLKGVYNSPLHF. CDR3 nucleotides: TGTGCCAGCAGTTTAAAGGGCGTGTATAATTCACCCCTCCACTTT.

The chain uses TRBV5-1 and TRBJ2-7, with D perhaps being TRBD1 or TRBD2 (7 bases each). The CDR3 loop spans 17 amino acids. Germline V lookup: CDR1 SGHRS, CDR2 YFSETQ. V was clipped by 4 bases and J by 2 bases, with 22 bases between them. For the CDR3, the DNA is TGCGCCAGCAGCCGGACTCGGCGACAGGGACTAACCTACGAGCAGTACTTC. It is translated as CASSRTRRQGLTYEQYF.

This clonotype was seen only a few times. The J gene is TRBJ2-5, the V gene TRBV6-5; 11 bases match TRBD2. The end of the DNA is better explained by TRBJ2-7, so the J call may be wrong. This CDR3 spans 16 amino acids. In germline, CDR1 is MNHEY, CDR2 SVGAGI. CDR3: CASSYSLAGGGYEQYF. CDR3 DNA: TGTGCCAGCAGTTACAGTCTAGCGGGGGGCGGGTACGAGCAGTACTTC.

This clonotype was seen just once. The gene calls are TRBV6-2 or TRBV6-3 and TRBJ2-7; D is possibly TRBD1 (6 bases). TRBJ2-5 explains the end of the DNA better; the J call may be wrong. Germline lookup yields CDR1 MNHEY and CDR2 SVGEGT. This CDR3 has 14 residues. The CDR3 bases are TGTGCCAGCAGATCTAGCAGGGGTGAAGAGACCCAGTACTTC. Residues: CASRSSRGEETQYF.

The gene calls are TRBV20-1 and TRBJ2-5; D is perhaps TRBD1 or TRBD2 (5 bases each). The V end was cut by 6 bases, the J end by 1 base, with 15 bases between. This CDR3 contains 14 residues. CDR1 is DFQATT, CDR2 SNEGSKA, per germline (reference sequence). The CDR3 sequence is CSAAPGACQETQYF. CDR3 bases: TGCAGTGCGGCCCCCGGGGCGTGCCAAGAGACCCAGTACTTC.

The J gene is TRBJ2-5, the V gene TRBV29-1, with D perhaps being TRBD1 or TRBD2 (6 bases each). CDR3 size: 15 residues. V was clipped by 0 bases and J by 11 bases, with 22 bases between them. The germline V gene has CDR1 SQVTM and CDR2 ANQGSEA. CDR3 residues: CSVEDWKRGADEQYF. As DNA, the CDR3 is TGCAGCGTTGAAGACTGGAAGAGGGGGGCGGATGAGCAGTACTTC.

This rearrangement joins TRBV5-1 to TRBJ2-5; D possibly corresponds to TRBD1 (6 bases). CDR1 and CDR2 from the germline V gene are SGHRS and YFSETQ. The CDR3 covers 14 residues. Trimming removed 2 bases at V and 11 bases at J, with 19 bases between. CDR3 in amino acids: CASSLQGSHNEQYF. The DNA for the CDR3 is TGCGCCAGCAGCTTACAGGGTAGTCACAATGAGCAGTACTTC.

V and J are TRBV7-2 and TRBJ2-3; D possibly corresponds to TRBD2 (5 bases). Looked up from germline, CDR1 is SGHTA and CDR2 is FQGNSA. This CDR3 contains 15 residues. V was pared by 1 base and J by 3 bases, with 11 bases between. CDR3 coding DNA: TGTGCCAGCAGCTTAGGGCTGGACTTTACAGATACGCAGTATTTT. This sequence encodes CASSLGLDFTDTQYF.

This clonotype came up a few times. This chain joins TRBV4-1 and TRBJ2-7, with TRBD1 matching over 9 bases. This CDR3 comprises 14 residues. CDR1 is MGHRA, CDR2 YSYEKL, per germline. J gave up 5 bases and V 4 bases, and 6 bases lay outside the gene matches. The CDR3 spells CASSPDRTGDEQYF. CDR3 sequence (DNA): TGCGCCAGCAGCCCCGACAGGACAGGGGACGAGCAGTACTTC.

In regard to this clonotype: One end of the junction fails to match germline, which may point to a read error. V gene TRBV7-6 combines with J gene TRBJ2-5, with D perhaps TRBD1 (5 bases). Per the germline V gene, CDR1 is SGHVS and CDR2 is FNYEAQ. The CDR3 has 14 residues. The CDR3 nucleotides read TGTGCCAGCAACTTAGACCCAGGGTCGGAGACCCAGTACTTC. Translating gives CASNLDPGSETQYF.

This chain uses TRBV5-5 with TRBJ1-2; 8 bases are shared with TRBD1. The CDR3 extends over 15 amino acids. Trimming at V came to 4 bases and at J to 3 bases, leaving 8 bases not matched to a gene. The germline gives CDR1 SGHKS, CDR2 YYEKEE (reference sequence). The CDR3 DNA reads as TGTGCCAGCAGCGATTACCGACAGGGGTACTATGGCTACACCTTC. Translated, it gives CASSDYRQGYYGYTF.

This clonotype was seen a handful of times. The CDR3 spells CASSFGLKGEQFF. The DNA of the CDR3 is TGTGCCAGCAGCTTTGGACTGAAGGGGGAGCAGTTCTTC. V is TRBV7-2 and J is TRBJ2-1; possibly TRBD1 or TRBD2 for D (5 bases each). V was shortened by 3 bases and J by 10 bases, with 13 bases between the two germline ends. The CDR3 covers 13 residues. Germline CDR1 and CDR2: SGHTA and FQGNSA.

This clonotype has more than one count but fewer than ten. The chain carries TRBV12-3 or TRBV12-4 and TRBJ2-7; possible D gene TRBD2, 6 bases. Trimming pared 3 bases from V and 0 bases from J, leaving 12 bases between. The CDR3 has 15 residues. The CDR3 DNA reads TGTGCCAGCAGTTTCGGGACTCTGAGCTCCTACGAGCAGTACTTC. Translated, it gives CASSFGTLSSYEQYF.

This chain links TRBV7-2 with TRBJ1-2, with D possibly TRBD1 on 5 matching bases. The germline gives CDR1 SGHTA, CDR2 FQGNSA. The CDR3 length is 15 residues. The ends were cut back, 5 bases at V and 9 bases at J, with 22 bases in the middle. The CDR3 reads CASSARTAGRMSYTF. DNA of the CDR3: TGTGCCAGCAGCGCCCGGACTGCGGGACGAATGAGCTACACCTTC.

This clonotype showed up just a few times. The J gene is TRBJ2-1, the V gene TRBV14, with 7 bases that match TRBD1. After removal of 1 base from V and 1 base from J, the junction contained 7 bases not matched to a gene. This CDR3 has 17 residues. Germline V CDR1 and CDR2: SGHDN, FVKESK. This CDR3 reads CASSQGWDSLSYNEQFF. The DNA for the CDR3 is TGTGCCAGCAGCCAAGGTTGGGACAGCCTATCCTACAATGAGCAGTTCTTC.

The chain combines TRBV10-3 with TRBJ2-1, with 14 bases fitting TRBD2. There are 16 residues in the CDR3. The J segment lost 10 bases and the V segment lost 4 bases, leaving 9 bases of the junction unmatched. Germline V gives CDR1 ENHRY, CDR2 SYGVKD. CDR3 in DNA: TGTGCCATCAGTGCGGGGACTAGCGGGGGACCGATGGAGCAGTTCTTC. Its translation is CAISAGTSGGPMEQFF.